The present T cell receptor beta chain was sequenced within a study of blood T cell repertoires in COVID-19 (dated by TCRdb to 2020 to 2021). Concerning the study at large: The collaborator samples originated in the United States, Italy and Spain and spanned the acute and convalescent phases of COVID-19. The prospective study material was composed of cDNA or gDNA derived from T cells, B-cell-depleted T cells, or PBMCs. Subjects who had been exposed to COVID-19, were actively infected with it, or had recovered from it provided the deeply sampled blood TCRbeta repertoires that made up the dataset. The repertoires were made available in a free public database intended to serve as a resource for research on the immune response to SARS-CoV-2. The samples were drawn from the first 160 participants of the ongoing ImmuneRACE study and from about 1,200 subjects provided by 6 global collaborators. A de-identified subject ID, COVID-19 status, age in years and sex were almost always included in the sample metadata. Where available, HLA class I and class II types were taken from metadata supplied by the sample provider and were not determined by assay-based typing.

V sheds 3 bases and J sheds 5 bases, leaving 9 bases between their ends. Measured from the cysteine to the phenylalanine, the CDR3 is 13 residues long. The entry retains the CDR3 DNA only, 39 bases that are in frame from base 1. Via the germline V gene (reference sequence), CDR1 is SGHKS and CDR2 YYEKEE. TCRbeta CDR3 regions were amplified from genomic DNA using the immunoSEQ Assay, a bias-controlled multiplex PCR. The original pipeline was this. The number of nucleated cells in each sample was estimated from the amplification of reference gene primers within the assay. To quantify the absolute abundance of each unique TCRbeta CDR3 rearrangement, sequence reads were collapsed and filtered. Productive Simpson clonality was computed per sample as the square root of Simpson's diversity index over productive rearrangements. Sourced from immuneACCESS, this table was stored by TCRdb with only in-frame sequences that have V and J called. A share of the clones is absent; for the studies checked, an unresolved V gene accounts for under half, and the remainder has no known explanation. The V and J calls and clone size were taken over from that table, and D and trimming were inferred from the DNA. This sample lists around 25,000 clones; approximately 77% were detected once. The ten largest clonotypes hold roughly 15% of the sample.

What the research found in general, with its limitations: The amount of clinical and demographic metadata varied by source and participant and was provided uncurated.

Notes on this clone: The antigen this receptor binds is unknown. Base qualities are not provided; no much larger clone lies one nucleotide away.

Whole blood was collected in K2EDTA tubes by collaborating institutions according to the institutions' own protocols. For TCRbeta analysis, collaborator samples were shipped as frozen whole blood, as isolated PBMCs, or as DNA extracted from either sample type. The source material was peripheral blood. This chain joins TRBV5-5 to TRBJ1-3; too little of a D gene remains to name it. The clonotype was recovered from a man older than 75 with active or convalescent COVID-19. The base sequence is TGTGCCAGCAGCTCGGAGGGAAGAAACACCATATATTTT. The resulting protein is CASSSEGRNTIYF.